The sequence of this T cell receptor (beta chain) was determined in a study of T cells in Graves' hyperthyroidism and ophthalmopathy. This clonotype was picked up many times. As yet, its antigen is unknown. A junction end diverges from the germline sequence, so it may reflect a read error. The CDR3 length is 14 residues. Germline V gene data show CDR1 as SSHAT and CDR2 as FNYEAQ (reference sequence). RNA transcripts provided the source from which TCR beta CDR3 regions were amplified. First-round RT-PCR targeting the TCR CDR3 was performed with the HTBI primer set. TCRdb processed the multiplex PCR reads anew with MiXCR; each CDR3 protein has one entry. The sample has hundreds of thousands of distinct CDR3 sequences, around 39% seen once; the top ten hold roughly 8.3%. Regarding the study as a whole: Blood shared most expanded thyroid clonotypes above 0.001. A median about 7 months before onset, the model predicted ophthalmopathy.

Stable Graves' hyperthyroidism meant no ophthalmopathy progression within 18 months. This sequence joins TRBV7-7 and TRBJ2-2; the D is unclear. The sequence was obtained from a man in his late teens or twenties with Graves' hyperthyroidism. Sequenced input: blood. The CDR3, as DNA: TGTGCTAGCAGCCCCGGACGGATCACCGGGGAGCTGTTTTTT. Its protein is CASSPGRITGELFF.